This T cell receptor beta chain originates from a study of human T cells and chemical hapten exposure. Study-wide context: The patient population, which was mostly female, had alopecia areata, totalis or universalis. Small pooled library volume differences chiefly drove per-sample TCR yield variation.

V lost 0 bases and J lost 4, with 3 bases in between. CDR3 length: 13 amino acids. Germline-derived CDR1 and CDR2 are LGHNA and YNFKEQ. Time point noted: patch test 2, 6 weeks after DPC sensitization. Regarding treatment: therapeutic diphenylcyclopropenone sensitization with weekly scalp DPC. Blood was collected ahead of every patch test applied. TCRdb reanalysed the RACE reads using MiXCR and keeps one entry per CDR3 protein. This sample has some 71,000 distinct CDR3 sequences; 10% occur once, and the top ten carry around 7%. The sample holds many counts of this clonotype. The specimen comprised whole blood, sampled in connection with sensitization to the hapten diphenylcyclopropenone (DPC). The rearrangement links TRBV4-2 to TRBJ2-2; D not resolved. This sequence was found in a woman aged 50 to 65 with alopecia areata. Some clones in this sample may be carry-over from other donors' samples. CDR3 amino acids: CASSQDLTGELFF. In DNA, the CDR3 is TGTGCCAGCAGCCAAGATCTCACCGGGGAGCTGTTTTTT.